These T cell receptor beta chains were read from a single sample in a study of a mutant IDH1 vaccine in newly diagnosed glioma. TCRdb's copy holds only in-frame clones and misses some; the assay was immunoSEQ multiplex PCR. This sample carries roughly 56,000 clones, 60% to 80% of them seen once, and the ten largest clones take roughly 5%. Their antigens remain unidentified. Here the sequenced sample was PBMCs, taken from a glioma patient whose treatment included an IDH1 peptide vaccine. These receptors all stem from a man aged 50-60 years with glioma. Both conserved end residues are part of each CDR3. A D gene is named only where the DNA matches it firmly. Clone size is given for some rows only: seen once, a few or many times, or a class if the clone is expanded.

j_call | v_call | clone_size | d_call | cdr3_aa | cdr3_nt
TRBJ1-2 | TRBV5-4 | . | . | CASSPPGNYGYTF | TGTGCCAGCAGCCCCCCCGGGAACTATGGCTACACCTTC
TRBJ2-3 | TRBV4-1 | . | . | CASSQDTNTDTQYF | TGCGCCAGCAGCCAAGATACCAACACAGATACGCAGTATTTT
TRBJ2-3 | TRBV19 | . | TRBD1 | CASSSQTGYTDTQYF | TGTGCCAGTAGCAGTCAGACAGGGTACACAGATACGCAGTATTTT
TRBJ1-2 | TRBV7-8 | . | TRBD1 | CASSPTDRGPYGYTF | TGTGCCAGCAGCCCGACGGACAGGGGGCCCTATGGCTACACCTTC
TRBJ2-7 | TRBV9 | . | TRBD1 | CASSATGGPTYEQYF | TGTGCCAGCAGTGCCACAGGGGGCCCAACCTACGAGCAGTACTTC
TRBJ2-1 | TRBV19 | few | TRBD1 | CASSAPGQGYNEQFF | TGTGCCAGTAGTGCCCCGGGACAGGGTTACAATGAGCAGTTCTTC
TRBJ2-5 | TRBV6-5 | . | TRBD1 | CASRSDREVTQYF | TGTGCCAGCAGATCTGACAGGGAAGTGACCCAGTACTTC
TRBJ2-2 | TRBV10-3 | . | . | CAISEVEETGELFF | TGTGCCATCAGTGAGGTGGAGGAGACCGGGGAGCTGTTTTTT
TRBJ1-1 | TRBV9 | . | . | CASSVSPGPGGTEAFF | TGTGCCAGCAGCGTCTCTCCGGGCCCCGGAGGCACTGAAGCTTTCTTT
TRBJ2-7 | TRBV6-1 | . | . | CASSSTGFMAYEQYF | TGTGCCAGCAGCAGTACCGGGTTCATGGCCTACGAGCAGTACTTC
TRBJ1-2 | TRBV25-1 | . | TRBD1 | CASSEAGTGGYGYTF | TGTGCCAGCAGTGAAGCCGGGACAGGGGGCTATGGCTACACCTTC
TRBJ1-1 | TRBV5-4 | . | TRBD1 | CASSLWTGGTEAFF | TGTGCCAGCAGCCTATGGACAGGGGGCACTGAAGCTTTCTTT
TRBJ1-5 | TRBV19 | . | TRBD1 | CASSIGRGLGQPQHF | TGTGCCAGTAGTATAGGCAGGGGGCTGGGACAGCCCCAGCATTTT
TRBJ1-1 | TRBV6-5 | . | . | CAASRGGNTEAFF | TGTGCCGCTTCGAGGGGAGGAAACACTGAAGCTTTCTTT
TRBJ2-2 | TRBV6-1 | . | . | CASKIGGTGELFF | TGTGCCAGCAAGATAGGGGGCACCGGGGAGCTGTTTTTT
TRBJ1-1 | TRBV5-1 | few | TRBD1 | CASSPWTGQMNTEAFF | TGCGCCAGCAGCCCCTGGACAGGGCAAATGAACACTGAAGCTTTCTTT
TRBJ1-4 | TRBV4-1 | . | TRBD1 | CASSQGPGQGGEKLFF | TGCGCCAGCAGCCAAGGGCCGGGACAGGGAGGGGAAAAACTGTTTTTT
TRBJ2-5 | TRBV9 | once | . | CASSVGIQTNQETQYF | TGTGCCAGCAGCGTAGGGATCCAGACAAACCAAGAGACCCAGTACTTC
TRBJ1-4 | TRBV19 | few | . | CASRRVNEKLFF | TGTGCTAGTAGGAGAGTAAATGAAAAACTGTTTTTT
TRBJ2-5 | TRBV4-3 | . | . | CASSQEVSGSGETQYF | TGCGCCAGCAGCCAAGAAGTCAGCGGGTCTGGGGAGACCCAGTACTTC
TRBJ2-3 | TRBV2 | . | TRBD2 | CASTRTSSTDTQYF | TGTGCCAGCACTCGGACTAGCAGCACAGATACGCAGTATTTT
TRBJ1-2 | TRBV4-3 | few | TRBD1 | CASSQGQGGFWNGYTF | TGCGCCAGCAGCCAGGGACAGGGGGGCTTTTGGAATGGCTACACCTTC
TRBJ1-1 | TRBV19 | . | TRBD1 | CASSMQGGYTEAFF | TGTGCCAGTAGTATGCAGGGGGGGTACACTGAAGCTTTCTTT
TRBJ1-3 | TRBV9 | . | . | CASSPDVGNTIYF | TGTGCCAGCAGCCCAGATGTAGGAAACACCATATATTTT
TRBJ1-5 | TRBV15 | few | . | CATSNANQPQHF | TGTGCCACCAGCAACGCCAATCAGCCCCAGCATTTT
TRBJ1-2 | TRBV6-4 | . | . | CASSESGHGYTF | TGTGCCAGCAGTGAAAGCGGGCATGGCTACACCTTC
TRBJ1-3 | TRBV6-5 | . | TRBD1 | CASRPTGYSGNTIYF | TGTGCCAGCAGACCGACAGGGTACTCTGGAAACACCATATATTTT
TRBJ1-1 | TRBV27 | few | TRBD1 | CASSLGQGRSEAFF | TGTGCCAGCAGTTTAGGACAGGGAAGGTCTGAAGCTTTCTTT
TRBJ2-2 | TRBV6-5 | . | . | CASSYSGRNTGELFF | TGTGCCAGCAGTTACTCGGGACGGAACACCGGGGAGCTGTTTTTT
TRBJ2-3 | TRBV9 | . | TRBD1 | CASSIGQGLLDTQYF | TGTGCCAGCAGCATCGGACAGGGGCTTTTAGATACGCAGTATTTT